These 19 T cell receptor beta chains share one sample of origin, sequenced in a study of metastatic and nonmetastatic thyroid tumors. All patients were untreated before thyroid surgery. TCRdb re-called clones from the PCR reads using MiXCR. The repertoire has tens of thousands of clones, less than 4.5% of them found once; the top ten carry over 9%. Specimen: blood. These receptors were obtained from a female donor with papillary thyroid cancer or a benign thyroid nodule (not recorded which). Some clones in this sample may be carry-over from other donors' samples.

The gene calls are TRBV2 and TRBJ2-2; TRBD2 matches 9 bases. Germline V CDR1 and CDR2: SNHLY, FYNNEI. The CDR3 sequence is 16 residues long. Germline trimming cut 6 bases from V and 4 bases from J; bases unmatched to any gene: 9. CDR3 amino acids: CASRISSGSGTGELFF. The CDR3 DNA reads TGTGCCAGCAGGATAAGTAGCGGGAGTGGCACCGGGGAGCTGTTTTTT.

In its sample, this clone was seen a few times. The chain links TRBV30 to TRBJ2-3, with D hard to call. The CDR3 contains 12 residues. V lost 2 bases and J lost 3, with 6 bases in between. Looked up from germline, CDR1 is GTSNPN and CDR2 is SVGIG (reference sequence). For the CDR3, the DNA is TGTGCCTGGAGTCCCCCAACAGATACGCAGTATTTT. This translates into CAWSPPTDTQYF.

This clone was counted ten times or more. V is TRBV30 and J is TRBJ2-3, with D hard to call. The CDR3 loop spans 12 amino acids. V was shortened by 4 bases and J by 2 bases, with 7 bases between the two germline ends. Germline CDR1 and CDR2: GTSNPN and SVGIG (reference sequence). The CDR3 nucleotides are TGTGCCTGGACCCAATCCACAGATACGCAGTATTTT. Translation: CAWTQSTDTQYF.

This clone has just a few counts. The chain couples TRBV11-2 to TRBJ2-1, with no clear D. The CDR3 has 12 residues. Germline CDR1 reads SGHAT; CDR2 reads FQNNGV. Trimming removed 5 bases at V and 9 bases at J, with 11 bases between. This chain's CDR3 is CASSPGNFEQFF. CDR3 in DNA: TGTGCCAGCAGCCCCGGTAATTTTGAGCAGTTCTTC. Based on the CDR3 plus reference TRBV11-2 and TRBJ2-1, the full variable domain is EAGVAQSPRYKIIEKRQSVAFWCNPISGHATLYWYQQILGQGPKLLIQFQNNGVVDDSQLPKDRFSAERLKGVDSTLKIQPAKLEDSAVYLCASSPGNFEQFFGPGTRLTVL.

V gene TRBV5-1 combines with J gene TRBJ2-2; tentatively, D is TRBD2 (6 bases). This CDR3 spans 15 amino acids. CDR1 and CDR2 from the germline V gene are SGHRS and YFSETQ. The V gene lost 1 base and the J gene lost 0 bases, with 7 bases spanning the gap. CDR3 in DNA: TGCGCCAGCAGCTTGCGCGGGGCGAACACCGGGGAGCTGTTTTTT. It translates to CASSLRGANTGELFF.

This clone was seen only a few times. V gene TRBV18 combines with J gene TRBJ2-7, with 9 bases that match TRBD1. With V trimmed by 5 bases and J by 2 bases, 10 bases remained unmatched. CDR1 is KGHSH and CDR2 is LQKENI in the germline V gene. The CDR3 totals 16 residues. The CDR3 protein is CASSATGTGPTYEQYF. The CDR3 coding sequence is TGTGCCAGCTCAGCGACGGGGACAGGGCCCACCTACGAGCAGTACTTC.

This clone was recorded at least ten times. This chain connects TRBV20-1 to TRBJ1-1; unclear D gene. Trimming pared 6 bases from V and 2 bases from J, leaving 10 bases between. The CDR3 is made up of 12 amino acids. Germline assignment: CDR1 DFQATT and CDR2 SNEGSKA (reference sequence). CDR3 in amino acids: CSAQIPNTEAFF. For the CDR3, the DNA is TGCAGTGCCCAAATCCCTAACACTGAAGCTTTCTTT.

The table lists this clone with many counts. Just one base apart from a much larger clone, this may be a read error. The same CDR3 arises from other DNA sequences in this sample as well. This chain joins TRBV6-1 and TRBJ2-3; either TRBD1 or TRBD2 may fit D (6 bases each). V dropped 8 bases and J dropped 15 bases, with 30 bases sitting between them. The CDR3 consists of 15 residues. The germline CDR1 and CDR2 sequences are MNHNS and SASEGT. The chain's CDR3 is CASSPGVAEGDRQYF. In nucleotides, the CDR3 is TGTGCCAGCTCTCCCGGGGTAGCGGAGGGGGATAGGCAATATTTT.

This chain links TRBV30 with TRBJ2-5; D is unresolved. Trimming took 0 bases from V and 2 from J, leaving 7 bases between them. The V gene's germline CDR1 is GTSNPN and CDR2 SVGIG (reference sequence). The CDR3 is made up of 13 amino acids. CDR3 amino acids: CAWSVLTQETQYF. The DNA for the CDR3 is TGTGCCTGGAGTGTACTGACACAAGAGACCCAGTACTTC.

This clone was observed many times. This chain joins TRBV27 and TRBJ2-3, with D perhaps being TRBD1 or TRBD2 (7 bases each). The V and J ends lost 6 bases and 6 bases respectively, with 22 bases between them. CDR1 and CDR2 from the germline V gene are MNHEY and SMNVEV (reference sequence). The CDR3 spans 16 residues. The CDR3 reads CASRTPGGVRGDTQYF. CDR3 bases: TGTGCCAGCAGAACCCCAGGGGGGGTCCGAGGGGATACGCAGTATTTT.

There are many counts of this clone. The V gene is TRBV6-2 or TRBV6-3, the J gene TRBJ1-2; D not certain. CDR1 and CDR2 from the germline V gene are MNHEY and SVGEGT. The CDR3 covers 17 residues. V lost 2 bases to trimming and J lost 7 bases, with 23 bases between them. CDR3 coding DNA: TGTGCCAGCAGTTACCGGGTTATTAGAGGGTTCGGCTTTGGCTACACCTTC. Its protein product is CASSYRVIRGFGFGYTF.

This clone was seen ten or more times. V is TRBV15 and J is TRBJ1-4; D might be TRBD1 (6 bases). Trimming pared 0 bases from V and 4 bases from J, leaving 12 bases between. CDR1 LNHNV and CDR2 YYDKDF come from the germline V gene (reference sequence). The CDR3 totals 16 residues. CDR3 DNA sequence: TGTGCCACCAGCAGAGAAGGGGGGCCTTATAATGAAAAACTGTTTTTT. This codes for CATSREGGPYNEKLFF.

The gene calls are TRBV28 and TRBJ2-5, with a tentative D call TRBD2 (6 bases). This CDR3 comprises 15 residues. Trimming stripped 1 base from V and 1 base from J, with 10 bases between. Germline V CDR1 and CDR2: MDHEN, SYDVKM. CDR3 bases: TGTGCCAGCAGTTTATCGGCCGGGGGCCAAGAGACCCAGTACTTC. It is translated as CASSLSAGGQETQYF. Full variable domain (remainder filled in from reference TRBV28 and TRBJ2-5): DVKVTQSSRYLVKRTGEKVFLECVQDMDHENMFWYRQDPGLGLRLIYFSYDVKMKEKGDIPEGYSVSREKKERFSLILESASTNQTSMYLCASSLSAGGQETQYFGPGTRLLVL.

As to this clone: Distinct nucleotide sequences in the sample also encode this CDR3. The V gene is TRBV4-2, the J gene TRBJ2-7; a possible D gene is TRBD2 (5 bases). This CDR3 spans 17 amino acids. The V end was cut by 1 base, the J end by 2 bases, with 18 bases between. From germline, CDR1 is LGHNA and CDR2 YNFKEQ. CDR3 residues: CASSQVWRRASTYEQYF. CDR3 coding DNA: TGTGCCAGCAGCCAAGTATGGAGGCGGGCCTCTACCTACGAGCAGTACTTC.

This clone ranks as medium-sized. The chain recombines TRBV6-2 or TRBV6-3 with TRBJ2-2; D is undetermined. CDR1 and CDR2 (germline): MNHEY, SVGEGT. The CDR3 loop spans 13 amino acids. Deletions cut 3 bases from V and 7 bases from J, with 9 bases between. CDR3 sequence (DNA): TGTGCCAGCAGTTATTGGAAGGACGGGGAGCTGTTTTTT. Translating gives CASSYWKDGELFF.

This clone was seen more than once but under ten times. Sequence at one end of the junction differs from germline and may be a read error. Other nucleotide sequences in the sample specify the same CDR3. The V gene is TRBV27, the J gene TRBJ2-2, with D perhaps TRBD2 (6 bases). Germline-derived CDR1 and CDR2 are MNHEY and SMNVEV (reference sequence). The CDR3 extends over 12 amino acids. Written as DNA, the CDR3 is TGTGCCAGCAGTTTGTACTCGGGGGAGCTTTTTTTT. Residues: CASSLYSGELFF.

This clone came up a few times. The chain recombines TRBV18 with TRBJ2-7; 9 bases are a match to TRBD1. V lost 3 bases to trimming and J lost 2 bases; unmatched junction nucleotides: 5. Germline V CDR1 and CDR2: KGHSH, LQKENI. This CDR3 has 15 residues. This chain's CDR3 is CASSPPGTGTYEQYF. The CDR3 DNA is TGTGCCAGCTCACCGCCCGGGACAGGGACCTACGAGCAGTACTTC.

Many counts were recorded for this clone. This sequence joins TRBV4-1 and TRBJ1-3; D is unresolved. V was trimmed by 5 bases and J by 0 bases, leaving 11 bases between them. CDR3 length: 15 residues. Germline lookup yields CDR1 MGHRA and CDR2 YSYEKL. The CDR3 DNA sequence: TGCGCCAGCAGCATCGGGGAGAACTCTGGAAACACCATATATTTT. It codes for CASSIGENSGNTIYF.

This sequence joins TRBV6-1 and TRBJ2-6, with a weak D call TRBD1 (6 bases). V was cut by 2 bases and J by 0 bases, with 8 bases left in between. Germline V lookup: CDR1 MNHNS, CDR2 SASEGT. This CDR3 is built from 16 residues. This CDR3 is CASSEQGNSGANVLTF. The DNA of the CDR3 is TGTGCCAGCAGTGAACAGGGGAACTCTGGGGCCAACGTCCTGACTTTC.